These T cell receptor beta chains were read from a single sample in a study of long-term antiretroviral therapy in people with HIV. TCRdb's table, derived via immunoSEQ multiplex PCR, lists solely in-frame clones and lacks some. The sample consists of over 15,000 clones, 76% of them appearing once. The specimen comprised unsorted PBMCs, sampled around 2.5 years before starting antiretroviral therapy. These receptors all stem from a woman in her forties or fifties with HIV. The CDR3 runs from the conserved cysteine through the conserved F or W. Fields, in order: clone size, V gene, J gene, D gene, CDR3 DNA, CDR3 protein. A D gene is named only where the DNA matches it firmly. Clone size is not always given. Where it is, it says once, few, many or a class for expanded clones.

NA	TRBV6-1	TRBJ2-3	NA	TGTGCCAGCAGTGAATTGGGGGGGGCCAGGCAGTATTTT	CASSELGGARQYF
NA	TRBV6-1	TRBJ2-1	TRBD2	TGTGCCAGCAGTGTCGGGACTAGCGGGGGTAATGAGCAGTTCTTC	CASSVGTSGGNEQFF
NA	TRBV4-2	TRBJ2-3	NA	TGTGCCAGCAGCCAAACTCCTGTGCTAGCCACAGATACGCAGTATTTT	CASSQTPVLATDTQYF
NA	TRBV29-1	TRBJ2-1	TRBD1	TGCAGCGTTGAGAGACAGGGCAAGAGCTACAATGAGCAGTTCTTC	CSVERQGKSYNEQFF
NA	TRBV19	TRBJ1-1	NA	TGTGCCAGTAGTATTCGGGGGGACGGTGAAGCTTTCTTT	CASSIRGDGEAFF
NA	TRBV11-2	TRBJ2-3	NA	TGTGCCAGCAGCTATCTCCCCTCCCATACCGGGGATACGCAGTATTTT	CASSYLPSHTGDTQYF
NA	TRBV2	TRBJ2-1	TRBD2	TGTGCCAGCTTTGTCGGACTAGCGGGGTCCGGTGAGCAGTTCTTC	CASFVGLAGSGEQFF
NA	TRBV30	TRBJ1-6	NA	TGTGCCCGGCGGGGAGCGGGGTATAATTCACCCCTCCACTTT	CARRGAGYNSPLHF
NA	TRBV5-3	TRBJ1-2	TRBD1	TGTGCCAGCAGCCCGACAGGGGTCTATGGCTACACCTTC	CASSPTGVYGYTF
NA	TRBV7-9	TRBJ2-4	NA	TGTGCCAGCAGCTTAGGTGGCGGAAACATTCAGTACTTC	CASSLGGGNIQYF
NA	TRBV7-2	TRBJ2-5	TRBD1	TGTGCCAGCAGCCCAAGCCAGGGGGCGAGGACCCAGTACTTC	CASSPSQGARTQYF
NA	TRBV9	TRBJ1-1	NA	TGTGCCAGCAGCGTAGAGGGTGCAGGCGGTAACACTGAAGCTTTCTTT	CASSVEGAGGNTEAFF
NA	TRBV6-5	TRBJ2-1	TRBD2	TGTGCCAGCAGTGCCCAAGCGGGGGAGAACAATGAGCAGTTCTTC	CASSAQAGENNEQFF
few	TRBV7-2	TRBJ2-2	NA	TGTGCCAGCAGCTTAGCCGACATGCCCACCGGGGAGCTGTTTTTT	CASSLADMPTGELFF
NA	TRBV6-1	TRBJ2-1	TRBD2	TGTGCCAGCAGTGGGACTCGGACTAGCGGGGTGGGTGAGCAGTTCTTC	CASSGTRTSGVGEQFF
NA	TRBV11-2	TRBJ2-3	NA	TGTGCCAGCAGCCAAGGGACACCCGAGTTCAGGTTCACAGATACGCAGTATTTT	CASSQGTPEFRFTDTQYF
NA	TRBV5-1	TRBJ2-1	TRBD1	TGCGCCAGCAGACAGACTGGACAGGGGTCCTACAATGAGCAGTTCTTC	CASRQTGQGSYNEQFF
NA	TRBV7-9	TRBJ1-6	TRBD1	TGTGCCAGCAGCTTCGGACAGGGAGGTTCACCCCTCCACTTT	CASSFGQGGSPLHF
NA	TRBV28	TRBJ1-1	TRBD1	TGTGCCAGCAGGTTGACAGGGTACAATTCTCCTGAAGCTTTCTTT	CASRLTGYNSPEAFF
NA	TRBV7-9	TRBJ1-1	NA	TGTGCCAGCAGCTTAGCGACTGGGACACACACTCGGGCGAACACTGAAGCTTTCTTT	CASSLATGTHTRANTEAFF
few	TRBV10-1	TRBJ1-1	NA	TGCGCCAGCGTAGATAGGGTAATCCCGTCCAACACTGAAGCTTTCTTT	CASVDRVIPSNTEAFF
few	TRBV18	TRBJ1-1	NA	TGTGCCAGCTCACCAGAGATTATGAACACTGAAGCTTTCTTT	CASSPEIMNTEAFF
NA	TRBV5-1	TRBJ2-5	NA	TGCGCCAGCAGGGTGGCAGAAGAGACCCAGTACTTC	CASRVAEETQYF
few	TRBV7-9	TRBJ1-2	NA	TGTGCCAGCAGCTTGGAGGTAGGGTCGGAGGTCTATGGCTACACCTTC	CASSLEVGSEVYGYTF
NA	TRBV6-5	TRBJ2-1	TRBD1	TGTGCCAGCAGCCCGGGGACAGGATATTACAATGAGCAGTTCTTC	CASSPGTGYYNEQFF
NA	TRBV5-6	TRBJ1-4	TRBD1	TGTGCCAGCAGCTTGAGGGGCGTCAGGGGGCCTGGAAAACTGTTTTTT	CASSLRGVRGPGKLFF
few	TRBV5-4	TRBJ1-6	NA	TGTGCCAGCAGCCTAGGGAGTAATTCACCCCTCCACTTT	CASSLGSNSPLHF
NA	TRBV12-5	TRBJ1-4	NA	TGTGCTAGTGGTCTGGGGGTGTTGGGTGAAAAACTGTTTTTT	CASGLGVLGEKLFF
NA	TRBV4-1	TRBJ1-5	NA	TGCGCCAGCAGCCAAGTGGACATGGGATTTCCTAGCAATCAGCCCCAGCATTTT	CASSQVDMGFPSNQPQHF
NA	TRBV7-9	TRBJ2-3	NA	TGTGCCAGCAGCTTAGAGAGGACTGCAGATACGCAGTATTTT	CASSLERTADTQYF
NA	TRBV27	TRBJ2-1	TRBD1	TGTGCCAGCAGTTCCCGGGACAGCCTCTACAATGAGCAGTTCTTC	CASSSRDSLYNEQFF
NA	TRBV7-2	TRBJ1-2	NA	TGTGCCAGCAGCCTAAGTACAGGGAACTATGGCTACACCTTC	CASSLSTGNYGYTF
NA	TRBV5-4	TRBJ2-3	TRBD1	TGTGCCACCCACCACGGACAGGGGAGTATGCGGACAGATACGCAGTATTTT	CATHHGQGSMRTDTQYF
NA	TRBV2	TRBJ2-1	NA	TGTGCCAGCAGCGCCGAAAGGGCACTCTACAATGAGCAGTTCTTC	CASSAERALYNEQFF
few	TRBV6-4	TRBJ2-1	NA	TGTGCGAAACAGGAGGACAATGAGCAGTTCTTC	CAKQEDNEQFF
NA	TRBV6-6	TRBJ2-5	NA	TGTGCCAGCAGTTACGTGGGAGTCCAAGAGACCCAGTACTTC	CASSYVGVQETQYF
NA	TRBV5-1	TRBJ1-2	NA	TGCGCCAGCAGCTCGGGAGTAAATAATGGCTACACCTTC	CASSSGVNNGYTF